This is a list of T cell receptor beta chains from one sample in a study of shared clonotypes between healthy human individuals. Repertoires were generated with immunoSEQ multiplex PCR, while TCRdb's copy carries only in-frame clones and drops some. The sample includes 2 million to 2.5 million clones, about 94% seen only once; the top ten take less than 0.15%. The sequencing sample was made of naive CD4+ T cells sorted from blood. These receptors came from a man younger than 35 in good health. CDR3s include the opening cysteine and the closing phenylalanine or tryptophan. A D gene is named only where the DNA matches it firmly. The size entry is marked missing in some rows and otherwise reads once, few, many or a size class.

size: NA; V: TRBV5-4; D: NA; J: TRBJ2-1; CDR3: CASSWDYSEQFF; DNA: TGTGCCAGCAGCTGGGATTATAGCGAGCAGTTCTTC
size: NA; V: TRBV25-1; D: TRBD2; J: TRBJ2-7; CDR3: CASRNLGLAGDEQYF; DNA: TGTGCCAGCAGAAACTTGGGACTAGCGGGAGACGAGCAGTACTTC
size: NA; V: TRBV5-1; D: NA; J: TRBJ2-7; CDR3: CASSLELPYEQYF; DNA: TGCGCCAGCAGCTTGGAACTCCCCTACGAGCAGTACTTC
size: NA; V: TRBV18; D: NA; J: TRBJ2-5; CDR3: CASSPNTGPQETQYF; DNA: TGTGCCAGCTCACCCAACACAGGGCCTCAAGAGACCCAGTACTTC
size: NA; V: TRBV11-2; D: TRBD2; J: TRBJ2-1; CDR3: CASSLEREVGLRGSYNEQFF; DNA: TGTGCCAGCAGCTTAGAGCGGGAGGTAGGGCTACGCGGGAGCTACAATGAGCAGTTCTTC
size: NA; V: TRBV7-8; D: TRBD1; J: TRBJ2-7; CDR3: CASSSGTGNYEQYF; DNA: TGTGCCAGCAGTTCCGGGACAGGGAACTACGAGCAGTACTTC
size: few; V: TRBV21-1; D: NA; J: TRBJ2-2; CDR3: CASSKTSSGKLFF; DNA: TGTGCCAGCAGCAAAACATCATCAGGGAAGCTGTTTTTT
size: NA; V: TRBV5-1; D: TRBD2; J: TRBJ2-4; CDR3: CASSLTSELAKNIQYF; DNA: TGCGCCAGCAGCTTGACTAGCGAACTAGCCAAAAACATTCAGTACTTC
size: NA; V: TRBV4-1; D: NA; J: TRBJ1-6; CDR3: CASSQDIFSPLHF; DNA: TGCGCCAGCAGCCAAGACATTTTTTCACCCCTCCACTTT
size: NA; V: TRBV5-6; D: NA; J: TRBJ2-7; CDR3: CASHGGYEQYF; DNA: TGTGCCAGCCATGGGGGTTACGAGCAGTACTTC
size: NA; V: TRBV7-2; D: NA; J: TRBJ2-7; CDR3: CASQQGTPIGDYEQYF; DNA: TGTGCCAGCCAACAGGGGACTCCTATAGGGGACTACGAGCAGTACTTC
size: NA; V: TRBV27; D: TRBD1; J: TRBJ1-5; CDR3: CASSGRPGQRNQPQHF; DNA: TGTGCCAGCAGTGGGCGACCGGGACAGCGTAATCAGCCCCAGCATTTT
size: NA; V: TRBV30; D: NA; J: TRBJ2-7; CDR3: CAWNPGVGFEQYF; DNA: TGTGCCTGGAATCCAGGGGTGGGTTTCGAGCAGTACTTC
size: NA; V: TRBV28; D: TRBD1; J: TRBJ1-2; CDR3: CASRILSGTGVYGYTF; DNA: TGTGCCAGCCGCATCTTAAGCGGGACAGGCGTTTATGGCTACACCTTC
size: NA; V: TRBV7-2; D: NA; J: TRBJ2-4; CDR3: CASSLEAKNIQYF; DNA: TGTGCCAGCAGCTTAGAAGCCAAAAACATTCAGTACTTC
size: once; V: TRBV4-3; D: NA; J: TRBJ2-2; CDR3: CASSQAKTGNTGELFF; DNA: TGCGCCAGCAGCCAAGCCAAGACAGGGAACACCGGGGAGCTGTTTTTT
size: NA; V: TRBV2; D: NA; J: TRBJ1-5; CDR3: CASRGDKSNQPQHF; DNA: TGTGCCAGCAGGGGGGACAAATCAAATCAGCCCCAGCATTTT
size: NA; V: TRBV7-9; D: NA; J: TRBJ1-1; CDR3: CASSLEGHSNTEAFF; DNA: TGTGCCAGCAGCTTAGAGGGACACTCGAACACTGAAGCTTTCTTT
size: NA; V: TRBV6-5; D: TRBD2; J: TRBJ2-5; CDR3: CAVMVAGAQETQYF; DNA: TGTGCCGTTATGGTAGCGGGGGCCCAAGAGACCCAGTACTTC
size: NA; V: TRBV29-1; D: NA; J: TRBJ1-1; CDR3: CSVVPQRLNTEAFF; DNA: TGCAGCGTTGTGCCCCAGAGATTGAACACTGAAGCTTTCTTT
size: NA; V: TRBV4-2; D: NA; J: TRBJ1-5; CDR3: CASSQGSGFNQPQHF; DNA: TGTGCCAGCAGCCAAGGTTCAGGCTTCAATCAGCCCCAGCATTTT
size: NA; V: TRBV19; D: TRBD2; J: TRBJ2-2; CDR3: CASSKREPPNTGELFF; DNA: TGTGCCAGTAGCAAGCGGGAACCTCCGAACACCGGGGAGCTGTTTTTT
size: NA; V: TRBV4-3; D: NA; J: TRBJ2-1; CDR3: CASSQERLQLEQFF; DNA: TGCGCCAGCAGCCAAGAGCGGTTGCAACTAGAGCAGTTCTTC
size: NA; V: TRBV6-5; D: TRBD1; J: TRBJ2-2; CDR3: CASSSGQRYTGELFF; DNA: TGTGCCAGCAGTTCGGGACAGCGCTACACCGGGGAGCTGTTTTTT
size: NA; V: TRBV27; D: TRBD1; J: TRBJ2-5; CDR3: CASSTGTGRQTQYF; DNA: TGTGCCAGCAGTACCGGGACAGGCAGGCAGACCCAGTACTTC
size: NA; V: TRBV18; D: NA; J: TRBJ1-4; CDR3: CASSPAGRSEKLFF; DNA: TGTGCCAGCTCACCCGCAGGGCGTAGTGAAAAACTGTTTTTT
size: NA; V: TRBV19; D: TRBD1; J: TRBJ1-3; CDR3: CASIAGQGVNTIYF; DNA: TGTGCCAGTATAGCGGGACAGGGGGTAAACACCATATATTTT
size: NA; V: TRBV5-1; D: TRBD2; J: TRBJ2-1; CDR3: CASSPIPTSGVYNEQFF; DNA: TGCGCCAGCAGCCCGATACCTACTAGCGGGGTCTACAATGAGCAGTTCTTC
size: NA; V: TRBV6-1; D: NA; J: TRBJ1-1; CDR3: CASSEAIGSNTEAFF; DNA: TGTGCCAGCAGTGAAGCTATTGGGTCGAACACTGAAGCTTTCTTT
size: NA; V: TRBV5-1; D: NA; J: TRBJ2-3; CDR3: CASSLEGAAADTQYF; DNA: TGCGCCAGCAGCTTAGAAGGGGCAGCGGCAGATACGCAGTATTTT
size: NA; V: TRBV19; D: TRBD2; J: TRBJ2-5; CDR3: CASSSTGGARLETQYF; DNA: TGTGCCAGTAGTTCAACCGGGGGGGCCAGGTTGGAGACCCAGTACTTC
size: NA; V: TRBV4-3; D: NA; J: TRBJ2-1; CDR3: CASSQDRAHEQFF; DNA: TGCGCCAGCAGCCAAGATAGGGCCCATGAGCAGTTCTTC
size: NA; V: TRBV30; D: NA; J: TRBJ2-7; CDR3: CAWNPGGSTYEQYF; DNA: TGTGCCTGGAATCCGGGGGGCAGTACCTACGAGCAGTACTTC
size: once; V: TRBV29-1; D: TRBD1; J: TRBJ1-1; CDR3: CSAGQGGTEAFF; DNA: TGCAGCGCCGGACAGGGGGGCACTGAAGCTTTCTTT
size: once; V: TRBV2; D: NA; J: TRBJ2-5; CDR3: CASTGGVGETQYF; DNA: TGTGCCAGCACAGGAGGGGTTGGAGAGACCCAGTACTTC
size: NA; V: TRBV18; D: NA; J: TRBJ1-1; CDR3: CASSKGEAFF; DNA: TGTGCCAGCTCCAAGGGGGAAGCTTTCTTT
size: NA; V: TRBV5-1; D: NA; J: TRBJ1-2; CDR3: CASSLEPAITYGYTF; DNA: TGCGCCAGCAGCTTGGAGCCAGCCATTACCTATGGCTACACCTTC
size: NA; V: TRBV11-3; D: TRBD1; J: TRBJ2-2; CDR3: CASSLDRGRTGELFF; DNA: TGTGCCAGCAGCTTAGACAGGGGGCGTACCGGGGAGCTGTTTTTT
size: NA; V: TRBV6-6; D: TRBD2; J: TRBJ2-5; CDR3: CASSSLAGVETQYF; DNA: TGTGCCAGCAGTTCACTAGCGGGGGTAGAGACCCAGTACTTC
size: NA; V: TRBV10-3; D: NA; J: TRBJ2-7; CDR3: CATGGAAAYEQYF; DNA: TGTGCCACCGGTGGGGCAGCAGCCTACGAGCAGTACTTC